Reported below is one TCR beta chain. The sample originates from a study of blood T cell repertoires in COVID-19. Trimming left V 9 bases short and J 5 bases short, with 11 bases between. CDR1 is MGHDK, CDR2 SYGVNS, per germline. There are 13 residues in the CDR3. Using immunoSEQ multiplex PCR, the repertoire was profiled, and TCRdb retains in-frame clones only, with some absent. The data show roughly 30,000 clones, with 90% to 95% seen just once and approximately 0.88% held by the top ten. The V gene is TRBV25-1, the J gene TRBJ1-6; D possibly corresponds to TRBD1 (6 bases). Sequences were obtained from peripheral blood. The receptor's source is an older woman with COVID-19, enrolled during active disease. The CDR3 reads CASHRDNNSPLHF. For the CDR3, the DNA is TGTGCCAGTCACAGGGATAATAATTCACCCCTCCACTTT.